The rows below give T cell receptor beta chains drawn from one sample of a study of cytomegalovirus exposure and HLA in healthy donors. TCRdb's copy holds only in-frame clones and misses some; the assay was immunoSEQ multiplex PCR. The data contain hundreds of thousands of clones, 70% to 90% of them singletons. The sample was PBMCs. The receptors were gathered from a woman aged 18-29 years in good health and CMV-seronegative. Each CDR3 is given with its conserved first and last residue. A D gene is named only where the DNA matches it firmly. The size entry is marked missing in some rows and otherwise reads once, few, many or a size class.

CDR3nt: TGTGCCAGTAGTCTTACAGACAACACTGAAGCTTTCTTT
CDR3aa: CASSLTDNTEAFF
j_gene: TRBJ1-1
v_gene: TRBV19
abundance: .
d_gene: .

CDR3nt: TGTGCCAGCAGTGTCGGGTATGGCTACACCTTC
CDR3aa: CASSVGYGYTF
j_gene: TRBJ1-2
v_gene: TRBV25-1
abundance: few
d_gene: .

CDR3nt: TGTGCCATCACCGAGACAGGGGGGAACACTGAAGCTTTCTTT
CDR3aa: CAITETGGNTEAFF
j_gene: TRBJ1-1
v_gene: TRBV10-3
abundance: .
d_gene: TRBD1

CDR3nt: TGTGCCAGCAGCCCTTGGGGGGAAGCGACCGGGGAGCTGTTTTTT
CDR3aa: CASSPWGEATGELFF
j_gene: TRBJ2-2
v_gene: TRBV9
abundance: once
d_gene: .

CDR3nt: TGTGCCAGCGGGACTTACGGGGGGGGCACAGATACGCAGTATTTT
CDR3aa: CASGTYGGGTDTQYF
j_gene: TRBJ2-3
v_gene: TRBV9
abundance: .
d_gene: TRBD2

CDR3nt: TGCGCCAGCAGCCAAGTCATTTTTACAGGGGGCTCGGATTCACCCCTCCACTTT
CDR3aa: CASSQVIFTGGSDSPLHF
j_gene: TRBJ1-6
v_gene: TRBV4-1
abundance: .
d_gene: TRBD1

CDR3nt: TGTGCCAGCAGTTTATGGGGGGAAGCCTACAATGAGCAGTTCTTC
CDR3aa: CASSLWGEAYNEQFF
j_gene: TRBJ2-1
v_gene: TRBV27
abundance: .
d_gene: .

CDR3nt: TGTGCCACCCAAGGCTGGGGCGGGGGCCCGGGGAACACCGGGGAGCTGTTTTTT
CDR3aa: CATQGWGGGPGNTGELFF
j_gene: TRBJ2-2
v_gene: TRBV2
abundance: few
d_gene: .

CDR3nt: TGTGCCAGCAGCCCCGGGACAGGGGGTTTCTATGGCTACACCTTC
CDR3aa: CASSPGTGGFYGYTF
j_gene: TRBJ1-2
v_gene: TRBV11-2
abundance: .
d_gene: TRBD1

CDR3nt: TGTGCCAGCAGCGTTTCAGGGGCTGGGGCCAACGTCCTGACTTTC
CDR3aa: CASSVSGAGANVLTF
j_gene: TRBJ2-6
v_gene: TRBV9
abundance: .
d_gene: .

CDR3nt: TGTGCCAGCAGTGACGGGACAGGGGCTGTCTATGGCTACACCTTC
CDR3aa: CASSDGTGAVYGYTF
j_gene: TRBJ1-2
v_gene: TRBV6-4
abundance: .
d_gene: TRBD1

CDR3nt: TGTGCCAGCAGGCCGACGACGACAGGGAACACTGAAGCTTTCTTT
CDR3aa: CASRPTTTGNTEAFF
j_gene: TRBJ1-1
v_gene: TRBV2
abundance: .
d_gene: .

CDR3nt: TGTGCCAGCAGCCCCGGAGGTGGCGAGGAGCTGTTTTTT
CDR3aa: CASSPGGGEELFF
j_gene: TRBJ2-2
v_gene: TRBV4-2
abundance: once
d_gene: .

CDR3nt: TGTGCCAGCAGGACTGTGTCCCAGGGCGACGAAAAACTGTTTTTT
CDR3aa: CASRTVSQGDEKLFF
j_gene: TRBJ1-4
v_gene: TRBV2
abundance: .
d_gene: .

CDR3nt: TGTGCCAGCAGCTCCCCCAGCGGGGGGGCCTACGAGCAGTACTTC
CDR3aa: CASSSPSGGAYEQYF
j_gene: TRBJ2-7
v_gene: TRBV7-2
abundance: .
d_gene: TRBD2

CDR3nt: TGTGCCAGCAGCAAAGAAGGCGACGGGACACCTGGACCATACAATGAGCAGTTCTTC
CDR3aa: CASSKEGDGTPGPYNEQFF
j_gene: TRBJ2-1
v_gene: TRBV21-1
abundance: .
d_gene: .

CDR3nt: TGTGCCAGCAGCTTAGCGGGTAACTCCTACAATGAGCAGTTCTTC
CDR3aa: CASSLAGNSYNEQFF
j_gene: TRBJ2-1
v_gene: TRBV7-3
abundance: .
d_gene: .

CDR3nt: TGTGCCAGCTCCCTACAGGGGGCCGACGAGCAGTACTTC
CDR3aa: CASSLQGADEQYF
j_gene: TRBJ2-7
v_gene: TRBV18
abundance: .
d_gene: TRBD1

CDR3nt: TGTGCCAGCAGCGGGAGGGATACCCCGTACGAGCAGTACTTC
CDR3aa: CASSGRDTPYEQYF
j_gene: TRBJ2-7
v_gene: TRBV7-9
abundance: few
d_gene: TRBD2

CDR3nt: TGCACCAGCAGCTATAGCGGGGGGGACACCGGGGAGCTGTTTTTT
CDR3aa: CTSSYSGGDTGELFF
j_gene: TRBJ2-2
v_gene: TRBV1
abundance: .
d_gene: .

CDR3nt: TGTGCCAGCTGGGGCCCCTTCTCCTACGAGCAGTACTTC
CDR3aa: CASWGPFSYEQYF
j_gene: TRBJ2-7
v_gene: TRBV6-1
abundance: .
d_gene: .

CDR3nt: TGTGCCAGCAGTTACGTTTCGGGACAGACGTACTACGAGCAGTACTTC
CDR3aa: CASSYVSGQTYYEQYF
j_gene: TRBJ2-7
v_gene: TRBV6-6
abundance: .
d_gene: TRBD1

CDR3nt: TGCGCCAGCAGCTTTGGTGACAGATTGAACACTGAAGCTTTCTTT
CDR3aa: CASSFGDRLNTEAFF
j_gene: TRBJ1-1
v_gene: TRBV5-1
abundance: .
d_gene: .

CDR3nt: TGCAGCGTTGAAGACGCAGGGGGAGTCTCTAGCACAGATACGCAGTATTTT
CDR3aa: CSVEDAGGVSSTDTQYF
j_gene: TRBJ2-3
v_gene: TRBV29-1
abundance: once
d_gene: TRBD1